These T cell receptor beta chains were read from a single sample in a study of blood T cell repertoires in COVID-19. This table comes from immunoSEQ multiplex PCR, and its TCRdb copy is limited to in-frame clones, with some not included. The table shows about 130,000 clones, with about 85% occurring only once. The sequenced material came from peripheral blood. These receptors were taken from a woman in her 70s with COVID-19, enrolled during active disease. Each CDR3 is given with its conserved first and last residue. The D gene is left open where the match is weak. Only part of the rows carry a size: once, few, many, or a class if the clone is expanded.

CDR3nt,CDR3aa,abundance,v_gene,d_gene,j_gene
TGTGCCAGCAGACCGGGACAGTCTAATCAGCCCCAGCATTTT,CASRPGQSNQPQHF,once,TRBV6-5,TRBD1,TRBJ1-5
TGTGCCAGCAGTTTGTCCGGGACAGGGGCCCGGCGCAATCAGCCCCAGCATTTT,CASSLSGTGARRNQPQHF,NA,TRBV27,TRBD1,TRBJ1-5
TGTGCCAGCAGCTTAGGACAGGGGTGGGGAAACACCATATATTTT,CASSLGQGWGNTIYF,once,TRBV7-2,TRBD1,TRBJ1-3
TGTGCCTGGACCCCCGGGGCAGGGGGCAATCAGCCCCAGCATTTT,CAWTPGAGGNQPQHF,NA,TRBV30,NA,TRBJ1-5
TGTGCCAGCAGCTTCGGGCAGGGTGGGGAAAAACTGTTTTTT,CASSFGQGGEKLFF,few,TRBV7-8,NA,TRBJ1-4
TGCAGCGTTGAATTCGGGACCCAGGGGGAGCAGTACTTC,CSVEFGTQGEQYF,NA,TRBV29-1,NA,TRBJ2-7
TGTGCCAGCAGCCAAGAGGGGACAGCGACTGAAGCTTTCTTT,CASSQEGTATEAFF,NA,TRBV3-1/TRBV3-2,TRBD1,TRBJ1-1
TGTGCCATCAGTTGGGACAGGGCGGTCAATGAGCAGTTCTTC,CAISWDRAVNEQFF,NA,TRBV10-3,TRBD1,TRBJ2-1
TGTGCCTGGAGTCCACAGGGAGGGGCTTTCGGACAGCCCCAGCATTTT,CAWSPQGGAFGQPQHF,NA,TRBV30,NA,TRBJ1-5
TGTGCCAGCAGCTACGAGCCGGCCACAGTAGGCGGCTACACCTTC,CASSYEPATVGGYTF,NA,TRBV11-2,NA,TRBJ1-2
TGTGCCAGCAGTGCATGGACTAGCGGGACCCAGTACTTC,CASSAWTSGTQYF,NA,TRBV6-2/TRBV6-3,TRBD2,TRBJ2-5
TGTGCCAGCAGTGAATATAATGGTGGGAGCGTAAAGGGCTACACCTTC,CASSEYNGGSVKGYTF,NA,TRBV25-1,NA,TRBJ1-2
TGTGCCAGCAGCGTAGAGGAGGTTTCGTTAAACACCATATATTTT,CASSVEEVSLNTIYF,NA,TRBV9,NA,TRBJ1-3
TGTGCCAGTAGTCCGGGGACAGGGGGCAACACCGGGGAGCTGTTTTTT,CASSPGTGGNTGELFF,many,TRBV19,TRBD1,TRBJ2-2
TGTGCCAGCAGCTTATCTGTGACAGAAGTCTACGAGCAGTACTTC,CASSLSVTEVYEQYF,NA,TRBV11-2,NA,TRBJ2-7
TGTGCCAGCAGCAGGGACAGGGGGCGCCCGGTAGAGGGCTACACCTTC,CASSRDRGRPVEGYTF,NA,TRBV28,TRBD1,TRBJ1-2
TGTGCCTGGACTTTATCCTCCAACACTGAAGCTTTCTTT,CAWTLSSNTEAFF,NA,TRBV30,NA,TRBJ1-1
TGTGCCAGCAGTGGAGGGACAGCCTCTGGAAACACCATATATTTT,CASSGGTASGNTIYF,few,TRBV7-2,TRBD1,TRBJ1-3